This T cell receptor (beta chain) was sequenced for a study of CD8+ T cells in alopecia areata. Study information: A 6-month period off drug followed tofacitinib, which lasted 6 to 18 months.

This clone was seen a single time. Its target is not known. Once RNA had been extracted, it was reverse transcribed into cDNA to act as the sequencing template. TCRdb's table, derived via immunoSEQ multiplex PCR, lists solely in-frame clones and lacks some. The sample has over 150,000 clones, less than 80% seen once. Study conclusions and caveats: Links between baseline CD8+ expansion and response need larger treated cohorts. Patients shared TCRs less clearly than mice did, possibly for HLA-related reasons. Scalp clonality, along with expanded CD8+ clones among the top 100, was significantly decreased by tofacitinib.

CDR3 length: 16 residues. With 0 bases removed from V and 5 bases from J, the gap between germline ends came to 13 bases. Germline-derived CDR1 and CDR2 are ENHRY and SYGVKD. Documented treatment: oral pan-JAK inhibitor, 5-10 mg twice daily. The chain links TRBV10-3 to TRBJ2-2, with D possibly matching TRBD1 (6 bases). Material: CD4+ T cells sorted from blood, obtained at week 24, from a patient treated with tofacitinib. This receptor was identified in a human donor with alopecia areata. CDR3 in amino acids: CAISESITTGTGELFF. The CDR3 DNA sequence: TGTGCCATCAGTGAGTCGATAACAACAGGGACCGGGGAGCTGTTTTTT.